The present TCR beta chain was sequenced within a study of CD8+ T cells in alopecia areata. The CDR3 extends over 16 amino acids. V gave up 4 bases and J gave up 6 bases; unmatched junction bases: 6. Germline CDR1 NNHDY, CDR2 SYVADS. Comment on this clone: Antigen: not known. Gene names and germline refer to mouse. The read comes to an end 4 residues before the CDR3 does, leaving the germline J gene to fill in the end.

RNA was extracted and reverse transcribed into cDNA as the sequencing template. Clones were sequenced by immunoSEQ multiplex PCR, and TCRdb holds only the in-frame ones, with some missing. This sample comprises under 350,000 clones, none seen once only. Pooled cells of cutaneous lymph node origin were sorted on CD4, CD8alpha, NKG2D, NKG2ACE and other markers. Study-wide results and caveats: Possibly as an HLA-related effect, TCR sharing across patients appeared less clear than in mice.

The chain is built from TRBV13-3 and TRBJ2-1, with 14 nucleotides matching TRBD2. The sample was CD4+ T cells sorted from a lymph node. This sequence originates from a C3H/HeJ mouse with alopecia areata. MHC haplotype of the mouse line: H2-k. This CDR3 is CASSPGTGGASAEQFF. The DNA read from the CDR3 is TGTGCCAGCAGTCCCGGGACTGGGGGGGCAAGTGCT.